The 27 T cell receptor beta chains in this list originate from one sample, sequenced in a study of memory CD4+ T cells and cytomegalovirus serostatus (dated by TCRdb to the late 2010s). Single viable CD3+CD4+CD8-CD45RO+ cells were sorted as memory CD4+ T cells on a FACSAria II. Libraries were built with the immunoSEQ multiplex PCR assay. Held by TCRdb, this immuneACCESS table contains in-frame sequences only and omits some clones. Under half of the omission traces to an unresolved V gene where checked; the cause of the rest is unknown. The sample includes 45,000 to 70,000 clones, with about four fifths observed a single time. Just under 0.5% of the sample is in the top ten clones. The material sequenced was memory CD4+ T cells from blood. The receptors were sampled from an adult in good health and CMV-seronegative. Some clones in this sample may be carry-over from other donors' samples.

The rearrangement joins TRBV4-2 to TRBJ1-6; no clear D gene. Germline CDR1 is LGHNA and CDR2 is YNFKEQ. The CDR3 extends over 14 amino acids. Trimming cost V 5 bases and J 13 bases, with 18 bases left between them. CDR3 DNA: TGTGCCAGCAGCTATACCCCGGGCCCATGGCCCCTCCACTTT. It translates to CASSYTPGPWPLHF.

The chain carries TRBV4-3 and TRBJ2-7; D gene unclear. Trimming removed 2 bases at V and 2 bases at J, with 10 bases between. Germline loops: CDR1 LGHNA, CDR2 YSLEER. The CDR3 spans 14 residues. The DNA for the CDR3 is TGCGCCAGCAGCCAAAAGGTGGCGACCTACGAGCAGTACTTC. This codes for CASSQKVATYEQYF.

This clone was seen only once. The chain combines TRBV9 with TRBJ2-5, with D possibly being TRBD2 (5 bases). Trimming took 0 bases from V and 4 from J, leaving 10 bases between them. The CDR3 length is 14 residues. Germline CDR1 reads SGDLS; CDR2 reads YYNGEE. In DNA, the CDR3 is TGTGCCAGCAGCGTAGGTGGAGGAGGAGAGACCCAGTACTTC. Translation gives CASSVGGGGETQYF. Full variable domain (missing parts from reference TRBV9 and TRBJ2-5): DSGVTQTPKHLITATGQRVTLRCSPRSGDLSVYWYQQSLDQGLQFLIQYYNGEERAKGNILERFSAQQFPDLHSELNLSSLELGDSALYFCASSVGGGGETQYFGPGTRLLVL.

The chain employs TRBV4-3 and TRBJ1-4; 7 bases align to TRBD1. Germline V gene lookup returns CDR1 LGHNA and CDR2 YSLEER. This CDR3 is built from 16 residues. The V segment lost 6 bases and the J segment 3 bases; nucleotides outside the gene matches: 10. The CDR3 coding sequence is TGCGCCAGCAGTCCAAGAGGGGGCACGGCTAATGAAAAACTGTTTTTT. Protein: CASSPRGGTANEKLFF.

CDR3 amino acids: CASRGTVSDTQYF. In nucleotides, the CDR3 is TGTGCCAGTAGGGGGACTGTTTCAGATACGCAGTATTTT. The chain carries TRBV2 and TRBJ2-3; the D gene could be TRBD1 or TRBD2 (6 bases each). This CDR3 region has 13 residues. Germline values: CDR1 SNHLY, CDR2 FYNNEI. V was pared by 9 bases and J by 4 bases, with 14 bases between.

The CDR3 protein is CASSSQGLETQYF. For the CDR3, the DNA is TGCGCCAGCAGCTCCCAGGGCTTAGAGACCCAGTACTTC. The chain has TRBV5-1 and TRBJ2-5, with a tentative D call TRBD1 (5 bases). This CDR3 has 13 amino acids. Germline V gives CDR1 SGHRS, CDR2 YFSETQ. Trimming stripped 3 bases from V and 4 bases from J, with 10 bases between. The full variable domain, with the rest looked up from reference TRBV5-1 and TRBJ2-5, is KAGVTQTPRYLIKTRGQQVTLSCSPISGHRSVSWYQQTPGQGLQFLFEYFSETQRNKGNFPGRFSGRQFSNSRSEMNVSTLELGDSALYLCASSSQGLETQYFGPGTRLLVL.

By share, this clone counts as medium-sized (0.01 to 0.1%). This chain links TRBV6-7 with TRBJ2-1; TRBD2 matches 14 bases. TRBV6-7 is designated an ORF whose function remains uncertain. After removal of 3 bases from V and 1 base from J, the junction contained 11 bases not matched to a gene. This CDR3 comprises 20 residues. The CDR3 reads CASSYSGTSGGRGSYNEQFF. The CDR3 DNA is TGTGCCAGCAGTTATTCCGGGACTAGCGGGGGCCGTGGGTCCTACAATGAGCAGTTCTTC.

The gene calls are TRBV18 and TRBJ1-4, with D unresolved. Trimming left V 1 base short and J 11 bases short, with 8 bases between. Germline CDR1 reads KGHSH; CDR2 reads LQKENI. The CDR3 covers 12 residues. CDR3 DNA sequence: TGTGCCAGCTCACCACAGGGAGAGAAACTGTTTTTT. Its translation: CASSPQGEKLFF.

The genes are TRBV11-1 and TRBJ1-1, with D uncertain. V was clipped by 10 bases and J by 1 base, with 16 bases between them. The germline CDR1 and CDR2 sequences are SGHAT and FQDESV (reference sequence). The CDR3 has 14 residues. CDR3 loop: CATSNGQWNTEAFF. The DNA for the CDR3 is TGTGCCACCAGTAACGGGCAGTGGAACACTGAAGCTTTCTTT.

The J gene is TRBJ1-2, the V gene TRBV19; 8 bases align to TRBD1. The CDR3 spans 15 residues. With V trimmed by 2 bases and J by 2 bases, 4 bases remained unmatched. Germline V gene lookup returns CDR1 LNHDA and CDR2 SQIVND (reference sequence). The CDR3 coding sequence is TGTGCCAGTAGTATACAGGGACAGGTCAACTATGGCTACACCTTC. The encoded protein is CASSIQGQVNYGYTF. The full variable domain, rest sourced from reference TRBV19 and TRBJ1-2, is DGGITQSPKYLFRKEGQNVTLSCEQNLNHDAMYWYRQDPGQGLRLIYYSQIVNDFQKGDIAEGYSVSREKKESFPLTVTSAQKNPTAFYLCASSIQGQVNYGYTFGSGTRLTVV.

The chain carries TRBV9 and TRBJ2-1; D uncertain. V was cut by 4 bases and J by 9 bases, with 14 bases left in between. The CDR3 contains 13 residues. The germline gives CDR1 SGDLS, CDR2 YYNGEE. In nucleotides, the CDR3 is TGTGCCAGCAGCCTTGCCCCAGAAGGTGAGCAGTTCTTC. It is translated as CASSLAPEGEQFF. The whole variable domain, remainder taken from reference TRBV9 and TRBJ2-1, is DSGVTQTPKHLITATGQRVTLRCSPRSGDLSVYWYQQSLDQGLQFLIQYYNGEERAKGNILERFSAQQFPDLHSELNLSSLELGDSALYFCASSLAPEGEQFFGPGTRLTVL.

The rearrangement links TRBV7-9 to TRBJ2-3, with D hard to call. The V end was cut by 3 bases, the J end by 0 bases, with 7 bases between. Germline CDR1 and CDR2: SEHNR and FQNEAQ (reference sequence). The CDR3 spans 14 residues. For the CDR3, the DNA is TGTGCCAGCAGCTTGAGCCAAAGCACAGATACGCAGTATTTT. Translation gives CASSLSQSTDTQYF. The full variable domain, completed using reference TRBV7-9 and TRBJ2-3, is DTGVSQNPRHKITKRGQNVTFRCDPISEHNRLYWYRQTLGQGPEFLTYFQNEAQLEKSRLLSDRFSAERPKGSFSTLEIQRTEQGDSAMYLCASSLSQSTDTQYFGPGTRLTVL.

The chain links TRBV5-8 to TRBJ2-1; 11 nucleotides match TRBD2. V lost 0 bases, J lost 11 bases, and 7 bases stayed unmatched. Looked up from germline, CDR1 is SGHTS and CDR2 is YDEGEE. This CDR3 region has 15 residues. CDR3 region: CASSLELAGGSQQFF. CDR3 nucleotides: TGTGCCAGCAGCTTGGAGCTAGCGGGAGGATCCCAGCAGTTCTTC.

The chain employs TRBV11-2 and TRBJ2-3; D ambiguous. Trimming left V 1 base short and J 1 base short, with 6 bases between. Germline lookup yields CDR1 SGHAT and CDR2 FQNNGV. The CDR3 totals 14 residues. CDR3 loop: CASSLAWGTDTQYF. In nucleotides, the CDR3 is TGTGCCAGCAGCTTAGCGTGGGGCACAGATACGCAGTATTTT.

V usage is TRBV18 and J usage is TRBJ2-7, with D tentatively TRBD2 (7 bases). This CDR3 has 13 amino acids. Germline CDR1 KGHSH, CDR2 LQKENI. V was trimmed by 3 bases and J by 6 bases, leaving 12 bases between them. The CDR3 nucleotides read TGTGCCAGCTCACCTCGTAGGGGGGGCGAGCAGTACTTC. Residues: CASSPRRGGEQYF.

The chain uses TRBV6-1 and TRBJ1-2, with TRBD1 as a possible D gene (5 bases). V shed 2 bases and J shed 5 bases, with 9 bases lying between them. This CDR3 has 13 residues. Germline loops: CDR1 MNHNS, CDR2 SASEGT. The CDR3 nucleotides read TGTGCCAGCAGTGAAAAGGGGTTATATGGCTACACCTTC. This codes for CASSEKGLYGYTF.

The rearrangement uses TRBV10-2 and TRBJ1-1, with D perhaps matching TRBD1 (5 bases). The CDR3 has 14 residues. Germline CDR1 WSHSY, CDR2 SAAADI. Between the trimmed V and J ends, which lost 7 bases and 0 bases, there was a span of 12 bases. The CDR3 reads CASIRQSMNTEAFF. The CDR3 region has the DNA TGCGCCAGCATCAGACAGTCCATGAACACTGAAGCTTTCTTT.

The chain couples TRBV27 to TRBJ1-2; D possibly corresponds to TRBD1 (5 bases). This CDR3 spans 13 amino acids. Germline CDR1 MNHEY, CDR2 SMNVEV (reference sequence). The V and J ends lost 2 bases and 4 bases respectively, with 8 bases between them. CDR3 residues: CASSLGQGYGYTF. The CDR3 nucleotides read TGTGCCAGCAGTTTAGGGCAGGGCTATGGCTACACCTTC.

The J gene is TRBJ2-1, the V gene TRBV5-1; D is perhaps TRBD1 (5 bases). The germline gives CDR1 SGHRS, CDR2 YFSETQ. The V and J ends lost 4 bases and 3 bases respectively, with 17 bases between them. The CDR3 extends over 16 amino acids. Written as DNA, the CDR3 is TGCGCCAGCAGCGAGGCAAGGCAGGGTGGCTACAATGAGCAGTTCTTC. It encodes CASSEARQGGYNEQFF. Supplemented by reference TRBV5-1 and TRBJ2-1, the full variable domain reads KAGVTQTPRYLIKTRGQQVTLSCSPISGHRSVSWYQQTPGQGLQFLFEYFSETQRNKGNFPGRFSGRQFSNSRSEMNVSTLELGDSALYLCASSEARQGGYNEQFFGPGTRLTVL.

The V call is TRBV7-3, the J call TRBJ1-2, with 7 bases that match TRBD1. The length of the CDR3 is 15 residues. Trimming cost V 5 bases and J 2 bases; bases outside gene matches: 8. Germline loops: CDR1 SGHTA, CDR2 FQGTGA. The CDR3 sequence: CASSHPGQTNYGYTF. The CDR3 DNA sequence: TGTGCCAGCAGCCACCCGGGACAGACCAACTATGGCTACACCTTC.

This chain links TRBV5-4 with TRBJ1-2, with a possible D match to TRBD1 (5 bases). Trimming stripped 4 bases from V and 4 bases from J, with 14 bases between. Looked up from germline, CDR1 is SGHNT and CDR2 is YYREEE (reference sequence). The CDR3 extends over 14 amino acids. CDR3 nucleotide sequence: TGTGCCAGCAGCCCCTGGGGGACGGCCTATGGCTACACCTTC. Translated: CASSPWGTAYGYTF.

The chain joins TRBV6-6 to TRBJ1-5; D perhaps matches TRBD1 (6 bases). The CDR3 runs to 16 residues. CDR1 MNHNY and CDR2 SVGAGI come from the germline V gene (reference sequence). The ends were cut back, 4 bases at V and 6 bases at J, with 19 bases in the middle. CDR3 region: CASSSGRQGTGQPQHF. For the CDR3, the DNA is TGTGCCAGCAGTTCGGGGCGCCAGGGGACGGGTCAGCCCCAGCATTTT.

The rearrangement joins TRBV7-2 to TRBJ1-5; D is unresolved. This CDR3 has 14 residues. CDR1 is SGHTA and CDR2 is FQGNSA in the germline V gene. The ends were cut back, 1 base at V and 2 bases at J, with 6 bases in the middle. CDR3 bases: TGTGCCAGCAGCTTAGGACCGGGCAATCAGCCCCAGCATTTT. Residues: CASSLGPGNQPQHF.

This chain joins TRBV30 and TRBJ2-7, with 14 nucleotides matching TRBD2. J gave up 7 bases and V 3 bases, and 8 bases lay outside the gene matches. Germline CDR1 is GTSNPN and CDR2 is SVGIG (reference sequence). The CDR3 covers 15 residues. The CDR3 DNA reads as TGTGCCTGGAGGTTTGGGACTAGCGGGAGTGGGGAGCAGTACTTC. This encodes CAWRFGTSGSGEQYF.

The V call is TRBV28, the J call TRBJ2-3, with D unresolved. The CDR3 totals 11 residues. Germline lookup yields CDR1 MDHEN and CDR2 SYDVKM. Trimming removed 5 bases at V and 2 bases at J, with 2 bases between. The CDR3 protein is CASSVTDTQYF. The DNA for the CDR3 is TGTGCCAGCAGTGTCACAGATACGCAGTATTTT. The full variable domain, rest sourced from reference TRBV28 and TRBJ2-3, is DVKVTQSSRYLVKRTGEKVFLECVQDMDHENMFWYRQDPGLGLRLIYFSYDVKMKEKGDIPEGYSVSREKKERFSLILESASTNQTSMYLCASSVTDTQYFGPGTRLTVL.

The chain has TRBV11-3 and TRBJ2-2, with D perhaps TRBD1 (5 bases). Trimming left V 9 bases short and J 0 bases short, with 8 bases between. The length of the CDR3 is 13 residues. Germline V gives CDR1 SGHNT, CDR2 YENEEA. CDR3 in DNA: TGTGCCAGAGACAGATCGAACACCGGGGAGCTGTTTTTT. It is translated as CARDRSNTGELFF. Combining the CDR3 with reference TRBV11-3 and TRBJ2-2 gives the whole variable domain EAGVVQSPRYKIIEKKQPVAFWCNPISGHNTLYWYLQNLGQGPELLIRYENEEAVDDSQLPKDRFSAERLKGVDSTLKIQPAELGDSAVYLCARDRSNTGELFFGEGSRLTVL.

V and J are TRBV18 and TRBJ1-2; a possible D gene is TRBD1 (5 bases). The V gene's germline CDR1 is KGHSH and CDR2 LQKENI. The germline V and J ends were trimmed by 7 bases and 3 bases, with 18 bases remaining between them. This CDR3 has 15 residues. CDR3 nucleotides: TGTGCCAGCTTTGTTGGGGGGACCGCTCACTATGGCTACACCTTC. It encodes CASFVGGTAHYGYTF.